The 5 T cell receptor beta chains below all came from one sample that was sequenced in a study of beta chain features in type 1 diabetes. These receptors have no known antigen. What was sequenced were expressed TCRB transcripts, since all of the isolated RNA had been reverse transcribed. Profiled with immunoSEQ multiplex PCR; TCRdb holds only in-frame clones, not every one. The sample lists hundreds of thousands of clones, about 14% occurring once. Overall study results and limits: TCRB CDR3s from Type 1 diabetes patients were moderately but significantly shorter in all four CD4+ subsets.

The sequenced sample was naive CD4+ T cells from blood. These receptors came from a man aged 18-30 years with type 1 diabetes.

This clone was seen a handful of times. The chain joins TRBV28 to TRBJ2-1; D may correspond to TRBD1 or TRBD2 (5 bases each). The CDR3 has 13 residues. Trimming removed 4 bases at V and 5 bases at J, with 9 bases between. Germline assignment: CDR1 MDHEN and CDR2 SYDVKM. As DNA, the CDR3 is TGTGCCAGCAGTTGGGACCGAGACAATGAGCAGTTCTTC. This encodes CASSWDRDNEQFF.

The V call is TRBV27, the J call TRBJ2-2; D might be TRBD2 (6 bases). In germline, CDR1 is MNHEY, CDR2 SMNVEV (reference sequence). The CDR3 consists of 15 residues. V was clipped by 5 bases and J by 9 bases, with 19 bases between them. The chain's CDR3 is CASSILPGLRRELFF. The CDR3 coding sequence is TGTGCCAGCAGTATACTCCCGGGACTCCGTAGGGAGCTGTTTTTT.

The chain combines TRBV18 with TRBJ2-2, with D hard to call. This CDR3 comprises 12 residues. From germline, CDR1 is KGHSH and CDR2 LQKENI. V lost 6 bases, J lost 3 bases, and 5 bases lay in between. As DNA, the CDR3 is TGTGCCAGCTCCTCGGACACCGGGGAGCTGTTTTTT. Translated, it gives CASSSDTGELFF.

This clone was seen more than once but under ten times. CDR3 DNA: TGTGCCAGCAGCCCCCAGGGCAGGGAGAACATTCAGTACTTC. Translating it yields CASSPQGRENIQYF. The chain carries TRBV5-6 and TRBJ2-4, with D perhaps TRBD1 or TRBD2 (5 bases each). There are 14 residues in the CDR3. V was cut by 4 bases and J by 7 bases, with 15 bases left in between. Germline CDR1 is SGHDT and CDR2 is YYEEEE.

The CDR3 region has the DNA TGTGCCTGGAGTGCCGCCCCCGAGGAAGGGAGCTACACCTTC. Its translation is CAWSAAPEEGSYTF. The chain uses TRBV30 and TRBJ1-2, with D unresolved. Trimming took 1 base from V and 9 from J, leaving 18 bases between them. There are 14 residues in the CDR3. Germline loops: CDR1 GTSNPN, CDR2 SVGIG (reference sequence).